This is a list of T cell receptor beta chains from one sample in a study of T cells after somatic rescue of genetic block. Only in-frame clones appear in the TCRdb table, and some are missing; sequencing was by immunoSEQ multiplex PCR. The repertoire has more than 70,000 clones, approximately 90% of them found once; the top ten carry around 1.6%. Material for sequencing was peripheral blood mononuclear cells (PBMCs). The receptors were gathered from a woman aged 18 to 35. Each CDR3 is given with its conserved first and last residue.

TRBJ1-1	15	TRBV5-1	CASLSGPGQGSEAFF
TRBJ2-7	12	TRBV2	CASRRGFYEQYF
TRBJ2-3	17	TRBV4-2	CASSQLGVTSSADTQYF
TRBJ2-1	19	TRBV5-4	CASSWDPTPGLAAYNEQFF
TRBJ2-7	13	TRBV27	CASSLRQAYEQYF
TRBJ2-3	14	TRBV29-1	CSVALGGGRDTQYF
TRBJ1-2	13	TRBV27	CASSFSRDNGYTF
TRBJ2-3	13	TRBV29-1	CSVVGRSTDTQYF
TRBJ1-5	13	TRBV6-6	CASSQGGVQPQHF
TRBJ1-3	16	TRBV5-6	CASSLGGAPSGNTIYF
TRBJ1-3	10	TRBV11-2	CATGGNTIYF
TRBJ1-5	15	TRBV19	CASSPQSTGNQPQHF
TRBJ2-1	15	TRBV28	CASSLSGGGYNEQFF
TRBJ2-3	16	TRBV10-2	CASSDGAGISTDTQYF
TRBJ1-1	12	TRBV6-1	CASSAGNTEAFF
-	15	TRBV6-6	CASSYPGGSSYEQYF
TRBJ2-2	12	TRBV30	CAWSRGPGELFF
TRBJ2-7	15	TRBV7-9	CASSSRAGRQYEQYF
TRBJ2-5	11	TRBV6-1	CASSPKETQYF
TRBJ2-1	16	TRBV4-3	CASSQRAGGSYNEQFF
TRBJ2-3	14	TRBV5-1	CASSFQGRTDTQYF
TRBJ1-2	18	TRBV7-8	CASSSGVLGTGIVDGYTF
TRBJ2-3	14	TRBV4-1	CASSQGTGEDTQYF
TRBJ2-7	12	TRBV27	CASTTMGGEQYF
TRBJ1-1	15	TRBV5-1	CASSLNGQGNTEAFF
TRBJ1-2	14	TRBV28	CASSLSTGIYGYTF
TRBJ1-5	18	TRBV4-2	CASSQVSLGQTDNQPQHF
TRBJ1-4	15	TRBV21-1	CASSKVRGTNEKLFF
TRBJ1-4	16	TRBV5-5	CASSLAGTATNEKLFF
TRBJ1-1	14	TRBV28	CASRAGQADTEAFF
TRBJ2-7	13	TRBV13	CASSLLPAAEQYF
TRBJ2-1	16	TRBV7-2	CASSLLAGEIGNEQFF
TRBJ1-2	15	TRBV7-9	CASSPRAGTGYGYTF
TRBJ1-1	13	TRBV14	CASSPSVNTEAFF
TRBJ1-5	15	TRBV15	CATSREQGRNQPQHF
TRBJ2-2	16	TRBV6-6	CASSYSATSNTGELFF
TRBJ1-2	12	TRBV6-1	CASSYRGYGYTF
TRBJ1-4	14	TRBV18	CASSATGGNEKLFF
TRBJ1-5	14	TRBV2	CASSGQGGTQPQHF
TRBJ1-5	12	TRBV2	CASGRSNQPQHF
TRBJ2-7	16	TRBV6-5	CASSYSSGEVYREQYF
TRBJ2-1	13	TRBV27	CASSLIREDEQFF
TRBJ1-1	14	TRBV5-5	CASSLFPPNTEAFF
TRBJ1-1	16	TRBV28	CASPPSGGPMNTEAFF
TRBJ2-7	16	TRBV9	CASSVAGTSSILEQYF
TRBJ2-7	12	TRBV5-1	CASSLGAYEQYF
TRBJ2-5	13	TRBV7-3	CASSLEGRETQYF
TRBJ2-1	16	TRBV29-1	CSVEGTSGRTYNEQFF
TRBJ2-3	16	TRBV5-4	CASSLPSRQVTDTQYF
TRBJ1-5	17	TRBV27	CASSLRGGLQGNQPQHF
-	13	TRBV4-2	CASSQGTLGEQYF